Listed below are T cell receptor beta chains from one sample, sequenced in a study of graft-versus-host responses after intestinal transplantation. Generated by immunoSEQ multiplex PCR, the TCRdb table keeps only in-frame clones and is missing some. The sample carries about 51,000 clones, 90% to 95% recorded once. These receptors have no known antigen. The sample in question was unstimulated CD8+ T cells sorted from spleen or lymph node cells, obtained before transplant. The origin of the receptors is a human donor who was the organ donor for an intestinal transplant. Each CDR3 is given with its conserved first and last residue. The D gene is left open where the match is weak. Rows may omit the clone size; those that give it use once, few, many or a size class.

TRBV4-1	TRBD1	few	TRBJ2-7	12	TGCGCCAGCAGCAGGCAGGGGGACGAGCAGTACTTC	CASSRQGDEQYF
TRBV15	TRBD1	-	TRBJ2-3	16	TGTGCCACCAGCAGAGCGGGACAGGGGGCTGCAGATACGCAGTATTTT	CATSRAGQGAADTQYF
TRBV30	-	-	TRBJ1-2	15	TGTGCCTGGAGTGTACCAGGCAGCCTTAACTATGGCTACACCTTC	CAWSVPGSLNYGYTF
TRBV19	-	once	TRBJ2-7	14	TGTGCCAGTACCTCAATGGCTGATTCCTACGAGCAGTACTTC	CASTSMADSYEQYF
TRBV30	-	-	TRBJ1-2	13	TGTGCCTGGAGTGTAGAGGGAATAGGCGGCTACACCTTC	CAWSVEGIGGYTF
TRBV27	-	-	TRBJ1-2	15	TGTGCCAGCAGTTTATCATCGGGCGGAGACTATGGCTACACCTTC	CASSLSSGGDYGYTF
TRBV7-3	TRBD1	-	TRBJ2-1	15	TGTGCCAGCAGTACCGGGACAGGGCCCTACAATGAGCAGTTCTTC	CASSTGTGPYNEQFF
TRBV28	-	-	TRBJ1-2	13	TGTGCCAGCCGTCAAGCCGATGTCTATGGCTACACCTTC	CASRQADVYGYTF
TRBV13	-	-	TRBJ1-1	15	TGTGCCAGCAGGTCTTTAGGAACAGCGCACGAGTGGGCTTTCTTT	CASRSLGTAHEWAFF
TRBV11-3	-	once	TRBJ1-4	16	TGTGCCAGCAGCGTACCCCAGGGGAGCCCTAATGAAAAACTGTTTTTT	CASSVPQGSPNEKLFF
TRBV4-3	-	-	TRBJ2-1	13	TGCGCCAGCAGCCAAGTTGCAGGCAATGAGCAGTTCTTC	CASSQVAGNEQFF
TRBV27	TRBD2	-	TRBJ2-2	16	TGTGCCAGCAGTTCGCGGGGGGGCCTCGGAACCGGGGAGCTGTTTTTT	CASSSRGGLGTGELFF
TRBV27	-	-	TRBJ1-2	15	TGTGCCAGCAGTTTAGCCCTGGCAGGGGTTGGCGGCTACACCTTC	CASSLALAGVGGYTF
TRBV11-3	-	-	TRBJ2-7	14	TGTGCCAGCAGCTTCGACCCGGGCACCTACGAGCAGTACTTC	CASSFDPGTYEQYF
TRBV7-9	-	-	TRBJ2-7	14	TGTGCCAGCAGCTCGAAGGGGTACCCCTACGAGCAGTACTTC	CASSSKGYPYEQYF
TRBV7-9	-	once	TRBJ2-1	15	TGTGCCAGCAGCCCGACAGATATTCTTAGCAATGAGCAGTTCTTC	CASSPTDILSNEQFF
TRBV27	TRBD1	-	TRBJ1-2	16	TGTGCCAGCAGTTCTTCCCGGGACAGCACTAACTATGGCTACACCTTC	CASSSSRDSTNYGYTF
TRBV7-9	TRBD1	-	TRBJ1-1	15	TGTGCCAGCAGCACGCGGACAGGGGAGTACACTGAAGCTTTCTTT	CASSTRTGEYTEAFF